A few counts support the clone carrying this T cell receptor beta chain. Its target is not known. The source of the sample is a study of T cells after yellow fever vaccination. Each CDR3 protein gets one entry after TCRdb re-called the 5' RACE reads with MiXCR. The data hold 500,000 to 550,000 distinct CDR3 sequences, with less than 25% observed a single time. Points from the study as a whole: Most clones from primary vaccination resurfaced after the booster (96% CD4, 88% CD8).

Per germline, CDR1 SGHVS and CDR2 FNYEAQ. The CDR3 runs to 15 residues. V was shortened by 5 bases and J by 5 bases, with 15 bases between the two germline ends. This receptor was identified in a man between 18 and 29 years old who received the YFV17D yellow fever vaccine. This chain joins TRBV7-6 and TRBJ2-2, with D maybe TRBD1 (6 bases). The source was PBMCs, collected less than 25 days after the first yellow fever vaccination. The CDR3 coding sequence is TGTGCCAGCAGCGTTCAACAGGGCGGGACCGGGGAGCTGTTTTTT. Its protein is CASSVQQGGTGELFF. The full variable domain, in which reference TRBV7-6 and TRBJ2-2 provide the parts outside the CDR3, is GAGVSQSPRYKVTKRGQDVALRCDPISGHVSLYWYRQALGQGPEFLTYFNYEAQQDKSGLPNDRFSAERPEGSISTLTIQRTEQRDSAMYRCASSVQQGGTGELFFGEGSRLTVL.